Following are 32 T cell receptor beta chains from one sample sequenced in a study of Graves' ophthalmopathy and Graves' hyperthyroidism. Beta-chain TCR CDR3 regions were amplified from RNA transcripts. RT-PCR was first run with HTBI primers, then multiplex PCR in a second round. Via MiXCR, TCRdb re-called the multiplex PCR reads, giving one row per CDR3 protein. The sample has about 400,000 distinct CDR3 sequences; around 20% are singletons. Sequenced: peripheral blood. The source is a woman younger than 30 with Graves' ophthalmopathy.

In this sample, this clonotype turned up many times. The genes are TRBV19 and TRBJ2-2; tentatively, D is TRBD1 or TRBD2 (6 bases each). CDR1 and CDR2 (germline): LNHDA, SQIVND (reference sequence). This CDR3 spans 14 amino acids. The ends were cut back, 7 bases at V and 0 bases at J, with 9 bases in the middle. The CDR3 protein is CASIRGPNTGELFF. The CDR3 nucleotides are TGTGCCAGTATCCGGGGGCCGAACACCGGGGAGCTGTTTTTT.

V is TRBV19 and J is TRBJ2-5; D gene ambiguous. Germline-derived CDR1 and CDR2 are LNHDA and SQIVND (reference sequence). This CDR3 contains 14 residues. Deletions cut 8 bases from V and 2 bases from J, with 15 bases between. As DNA, the CDR3 is TGTGCCAGTGCGGACCGAACGGGTCAAGAGACCCAGTACTTC. Encoded protein: CASADRTGQETQYF.

This clonotype was recorded at least ten times. This rearrangement joins TRBV19 to TRBJ2-4; unclear D gene. Germline V gene lookup returns CDR1 LNHDA and CDR2 SQIVND (reference sequence). This CDR3 is 17 amino acids long. Trimming shortened V by 5 bases and J by 2 bases, and 19 bases separated the two germline ends. The CDR3 sequence is CASSLTFSGGSKNIQYF. CDR3 DNA sequence: TGTGCCAGTAGTCTGACCTTTTCGGGCGGCTCCAAAAACATTCAGTACTTC.

This clonotype has at least ten counts. The rearrangement links TRBV3-1 to TRBJ2-5; 7 bases are shared with TRBD1. The length of the CDR3 is 14 residues. Trimming took 1 base from V and 5 from J; bases not matched to a gene: 4. Looked up from germline, CDR1 is LGHDT and CDR2 is YNNKEL (reference sequence). The CDR3 loop is CASSQATGMETQYF. The CDR3 DNA sequence: TGTGCCAGCAGCCAAGCGACAGGGATGGAGACCCAGTACTTC.

Many counts were recorded for this clonotype. The gene calls are TRBV7-8 and TRBJ2-4; D is undetermined. V lost 4 bases and J lost 0, with 13 bases in between. The CDR3 runs 16 residues. CDR1 and CDR2 from the germline V gene are SGHVS and FQNEAQ. CDR3 nucleotide sequence: TGTGCCAGCAGCTCATCCCCGGAAAGAGCCAAAAACATTCAGTACTTC. This sequence encodes CASSSSPERAKNIQYF.

This chain joins TRBV6-1 and TRBJ1-2; TRBD1 is a possible D gene (5 bases). This CDR3 comprises 17 residues. Germline-derived CDR1 and CDR2 are MNHNS and SASEGT. The V end lost 8 bases, the J end lost 0 bases, and 22 bases lay between the germline ends. CDR3 bases: TGTGCCAGCGGCCCTTTGCAGGGCGAACAAACTAACTATGGCTACACCTTC. This codes for CASGPLQGEQTNYGYTF.

The J gene is TRBJ1-5, the V gene TRBV19, with 8 bases identical to TRBD1. CDR1 is LNHDA and CDR2 is SQIVND in the germline V gene (reference sequence). The CDR3 runs 16 residues. V lost 10 bases to trimming and J lost 0 bases; unmatched junction nucleotides: 11. The CDR3 spells CATNLRGQDSNQPQHF. CDR3 coding DNA: TGTGCCACCAACCTGCGGGGACAGGATAGCAATCAGCCCCAGCATTTT.

There are many counts of this clonotype. The V and J genes are TRBV5-1 and TRBJ2-2, with unresolved D. Germline CDR1 is SGHRS and CDR2 is YFSETQ. V lost 2 bases and J 0 bases, leaving 8 bases between the germline ends. This CDR3 spans 15 amino acids. The CDR3 loop reads CASSFGAANTGELFF. The CDR3 nucleotides read TGCGCCAGCAGCTTCGGAGCTGCGAACACCGGGGAGCTGTTTTTT.

This clonotype was recorded at least ten times. The V call is TRBV6-5, the J call TRBJ1-5; a weak D match, TRBD1 (5 bases). V was shortened by 5 bases and J by 8 bases, with 22 bases between the two germline ends. This CDR3 spans 16 amino acids. The germline V gene has CDR1 MNHEY and CDR2 SVGAGI. Written as DNA, the CDR3 is TGTGCCAGCAGTCGAGACAGCTGGGAACCTTTGGAGCCCCAGCATTTT. It is translated as CASSRDSWEPLEPQHF.

J is TRBJ1-1 and V is TRBV7-2; D is perhaps TRBD1 (6 bases). With 5 bases removed from V and 2 bases from J, the gap between germline ends came to 15 bases. The CDR3 extends over 15 amino acids. Per the germline V gene, CDR1 is SGHTA and CDR2 is FQGNSA. For the CDR3, the DNA is TGTGCCAGCAGCCTAAAGAGGGGGGCAAACACTGAAGCTTTCTTT. Translated, it gives CASSLKRGANTEAFF.

This clonotype was seen at least ten times. V is TRBV30 and J is TRBJ1-6; D call uncertain. The ends were cut back, 4 bases at V and 10 bases at J, with 17 bases in the middle. CDR3 length: 14 residues. Germline CDR1 reads GTSNPN; CDR2 reads SVGIG (reference sequence). CDR3 in DNA: TGTGCCTGGATGTCGTGGGCAGAAGGGTCACCCCTCCACTTT. The encoded protein is CAWMSWAEGSPLHF. The variable domain in full, completed from reference TRBV30 and TRBJ1-6, reads SQTIHQWPATLVQPVGSPLSLECTVEGTSNPNLYWYRQAAGRGLQLLFYSVGIGQISSEVPQNLSASRPQDRQFILSSKKLLLSDSGFYLCAWMSWAEGSPLHFGNGTRLTVT.

This clonotype showed up many times. The chain combines TRBV9 with TRBJ2-2, with D perhaps TRBD1 (5 bases). The CDR3 loop spans 14 amino acids. Trimming cost V 4 bases and J 7 bases, with 14 bases left between them. Germline CDR1 and CDR2: SGDLS and YYNGEE. Written as DNA, the CDR3 is TGTGCCAGCAGCTTAGGGGTGAATGTCGGGGAGCTGTTTTTT. Encoded protein: CASSLGVNVGELFF.

This clonotype was seen at least ten times. The gene calls are TRBV6-5 and TRBJ1-1; D is undetermined. CDR1 is MNHEY, CDR2 SVGAGI, per germline. Trimming shortened V by 4 bases and J by 4 bases, and 10 bases separated the two germline ends. The CDR3 sequence is 13 residues long. CDR3 region: CASSLRESTEAFF. The CDR3 nucleotides are TGTGCCAGCAGTTTGAGGGAGAGCACTGAAGCTTTCTTT.

This clonotype was seen ten or more times. This chain joins TRBV15 and TRBJ1-1; TRBD1 is a possible D gene (5 bases). Trimming left V 1 base short and J 4 bases short, with 16 bases between. CDR3 length: 16 residues. CDR1 LNHNV and CDR2 YYDKDF come from the germline V gene (reference sequence). CDR3 in DNA: TGTGCCACCAGCAGAGCGGCAGGGTGGGTTAGCACTGAAGCTTTCTTT. As protein: CATSRAAGWVSTEAFF.

J is TRBJ2-7 and V is TRBV29-1; 10 nucleotides align to TRBD2. Germline CDR1 is SQVTM and CDR2 is ANQGSEA. CDR3 length: 13 amino acids. With 6 bases clipped from V and 4 bases from J, the junction kept 6 bases outside the gene matches. The CDR3 DNA reads TGCAGCGTCATGCTAGCGGGAGTGTACGAGCAGTACTTC. It specifies CSVMLAGVYEQYF.

This clonotype was seen at least ten times. The conserved closing phenylalanine or tryptophan is absent in this CDR3, likely reflecting a read error. The limits of the CDR3 on the DNA are not certain, so only TCRdb's listed CDR3 is given. The chain has TRBV28 and TRBJ1-2; TRBD1, the D gene given by the table, was not confirmed from the DNA. The length of the CDR3 is 12 amino acids, counting both ends. CDR1 and CDR2 from the germline V gene are MDHEN and SYDVKM. The CDR3 here is CAAKSCVRGGPG.

The sample holds many counts of this clonotype. In DNA, the CDR3 is TGTGCCAGCAGCTTAGCGTCCGGCGGGGCCCCTTACTACGAGCAGTACTTC. Its protein is CASSLASGGAPYYEQYF. The genes are TRBV7-2 and TRBJ2-7; weak D call: TRBD2 (6 bases). Germline V gene sequence: CDR1 SGHTA, CDR2 FQGNSA. Trimming took 0 bases from V and 3 from J, leaving 18 bases between them. The CDR3 covers 17 residues.

This clonotype has only one observation. The chain is built from TRBV27 and TRBJ2-5, with 8 bases fitting TRBD1. Trimming cost V 0 bases and J 7 bases; bases outside gene matches: 4. Germline V gene data show CDR1 as MNHEY and CDR2 as SMNVEV (reference sequence). CDR3 length: 14 amino acids. CDR3 nucleotide sequence: TGTGCCAGCAGTTTATCGACAGGGGTCCGGACCCAGTACTTC. Protein sequence: CASSLSTGVRTQYF.

The chain combines TRBV3-1 with TRBJ1-2; TRBD1 matches at 7 bases. There are 16 residues in the CDR3. From germline, CDR1 is LGHDT and CDR2 YNNKEL (reference sequence). With 0 bases clipped from V and 3 bases from J, the junction kept 7 bases outside the gene matches. The chain's CDR3 is CASSQDYEDRDYGYTF. In DNA form, the CDR3 reads TGTGCCAGCAGCCAAGACTACGAAGACAGGGACTATGGCTACACCTTC.

At least ten counts were recorded for this clonotype. The chain links TRBV5-4 to TRBJ2-7; possible D gene TRBD1, 5 bases. The CDR3 has 15 residues. Germline CDR1 and CDR2: SGHNT and YYREEE (reference sequence). V dropped 0 bases and J dropped 0 bases, with 10 bases sitting between them. CDR3 in amino acids: CASSLGRDSSYEQYF. DNA for the CDR3: TGTGCCAGCAGCTTGGGCCGAGACAGCTCCTACGAGCAGTACTTC. Full variable domain (missing parts from reference TRBV5-4 and TRBJ2-7): ETGVTQSPTHLIKTRGQQVTLRCSSQSGHNTVSWYQQALGQGPQFIFQYYREEENGRGNFPPRFSGLQFPNYSSELNVNALELDDSALYLCASSLGRDSSYEQYFGPGTRLTVT.

The V gene is TRBV6-1, the J gene TRBJ1-5, with 10 bases lining up with TRBD1. The V gene's germline CDR1 is MNHNS and CDR2 SASEGT. This CDR3 has 16 amino acids. J gave up 6 bases and V 8 bases, and 13 bases lay outside the gene matches. In nucleotides, the CDR3 is TGTGCCAGCCCCGGGACAGGGGATGTGGTGGCTCAGCCCCAGCATTTT. Protein sequence: CASPGTGDVVAQPQHF.

This clonotype was observed many times. This chain connects TRBV9 to TRBJ1-2; D is perhaps TRBD1 (5 bases). The ends were cut back, 0 bases at V and 0 bases at J, with 18 bases in the middle. Germline assignment: CDR1 SGDLS and CDR2 YYNGEE. The CDR3 loop spans 18 amino acids. In nucleotides, the CDR3 is TGTGCCAGCAGCGTAGAAGGGGAGGAGGGACGTACTAACTATGGCTACACCTTC. This codes for CASSVEGEEGRTNYGYTF. Full variable domain (outside the CDR3, taken from reference TRBV9 and TRBJ1-2): DSGVTQTPKHLITATGQRVTLRCSPRSGDLSVYWYQQSLDQGLQFLIQYYNGEERAKGNILERFSAQQFPDLHSELNLSSLELGDSALYFCASSVEGEEGRTNYGYTFGSGTRLTVV.

This rearrangement joins TRBV24-1 to TRBJ2-7, with 7 bases lining up with TRBD1. Germline V gene lookup returns CDR1 KGHDR and CDR2 SFDVKD. Trimming took 4 bases from V and 6 from J; bases not matched to a gene: 11. The CDR3 spans 15 residues. The CDR3 reads CATSDTDRVSGEQYF. The CDR3 coding sequence is TGTGCCACCAGTGACACCGACAGGGTTTCAGGCGAGCAGTACTTC.

The J gene is TRBJ1-1, the V gene TRBV27; no definite D call. The length of the CDR3 is 13 residues. Per the germline V gene, CDR1 is MNHEY and CDR2 is SMNVEV (reference sequence). The ends were cut back, 1 base at V and 5 bases at J, with 8 bases in the middle. CDR3 sequence: CASSLFFRTEAFF. The CDR3 coding sequence is TGTGCCAGCAGTTTATTTTTTCGGACTGAAGCTTTCTTT.

This clonotype was seen ten or more times. The rearrangement uses TRBV5-1 and TRBJ1-1, with D possibly being TRBD1 (5 bases). Germline-derived CDR1 and CDR2 are SGHRS and YFSETQ. The CDR3 is made up of 15 amino acids. V shed 6 bases and J shed 5 bases, with 20 bases lying between them. The CDR3 DNA follows: TGCGCCAGCACCCCGTTCCAGAGGGGAGGAACTGAAGCTTTCTTT. Its protein is CASTPFQRGGTEAFF.

This clonotype was detected ten times or more. The chain has TRBV7-3 and TRBJ2-7; tentatively, D is TRBD1 or TRBD2 (7 bases each). Germline V gives CDR1 SGHTA, CDR2 FQGTGA. This CDR3 comprises 15 residues. The V and J ends lost 4 bases and 3 bases respectively, with 16 bases between them. The CDR3 nucleotides read TGTGCCAGCAGCTCCCAGGGGGGGGGTAACTACGAGCAGTACTTC. Protein: CASSSQGGGNYEQYF.

In its sample, this clonotype was seen many times. V is TRBV11-2 and J is TRBJ1-1, with TRBD1 identical over 12 bases. This CDR3 contains 16 residues. Germline V gives CDR1 SGHAT, CDR2 FQNNGV. V dropped 5 bases and J dropped 4; count of bases not matched to a gene: 8. The CDR3: CASSPWGGQGATEAFF. Here the CDR3 DNA reads TGTGCCAGCAGCCCCTGGGGGGGACAGGGGGCCACTGAAGCTTTCTTT.

The chain recombines TRBV5-4 with TRBJ1-1; D call uncertain. The germline CDR1 and CDR2 sequences are SGHNT and YYREEE (reference sequence). V shed 5 bases and J shed 2 bases, with 7 bases lying between them. The CDR3 sequence is 12 residues long. CDR3: CASSNSNTEAFF. The CDR3 DNA reads as TGTGCCAGCAGTAATAGTAACACTGAAGCTTTCTTT.

The CDR3 reads CASSYSGQDSPLHF. The CDR3 bases are TGTGCCAGCAGTTACTCGGGGCAGGACTCACCCCTCCACTTT. The chain employs TRBV6-5 and TRBJ1-6, with a possible D match to TRBD1 (5 bases). The CDR3 sequence is 14 residues long. V lost 0 bases and J 10 bases, leaving 10 bases between the germline ends. Germline CDR1 and CDR2: MNHEY and SVGAGI.

This clonotype appeared many times. The chain recombines TRBV20-1 with TRBJ1-2; D ambiguous. The CDR3 runs to 12 residues. The V gene's germline CDR1 is DFQATT and CDR2 SNEGSKA (reference sequence). This CDR3 is CFRQADNYGYTF. In DNA form, the CDR3 reads TGCTTCCGGCAGGCGGATAACTATGGCTACACCTTC.

This clonotype has just a few counts. V usage is TRBV15 and J usage is TRBJ1-2; TRBD1 aligns across 7 bases. The CDR3 runs to 17 residues. The V and J ends lost 4 bases and 4 bases, in that order; junction bases with no gene match: 15. Germline V lookup: CDR1 LNHNV, CDR2 YYDKDF (reference sequence). For the CDR3, the DNA is TGTGCCACCAGCACAATGACAGGGTGGGATAGGCTCTATGGCTACACCTTC. Its translation: CATSTMTGWDRLYGYTF.

This clonotype was detected many times. V gene TRBV7-8 combines with J gene TRBJ1-6; D uncertain. V shed 2 bases and J shed 6 bases, with 8 bases lying between them. This CDR3 contains 14 residues. CDR1 and CDR2 from the germline V gene are SGHVS and FQNEAQ. The CDR3 protein is CASSLIPGNSPLHF. CDR3 bases: TGTGCCAGCAGCTTAATACCGGGTAATTCACCCCTCCACTTT. Full variable domain (rest looked up from reference TRBV7-8 and TRBJ1-6): GAGVSQSPRYKVAKRGQDVALRCDPISGHVSLFWYQQALGQGPEFLTYFQNEAQLDKSGLPSDRFFAERPEGSVSTLKIQRTQQEDSAVYLCASSLIPGNSPLHFGNGTRLTVT.